These T cell receptor beta chains were read from a single sample in a study of T cells in Graves' hyperthyroidism and ophthalmopathy. Using its own MiXCR run on the multiplex PCR reads, TCRdb lists one record per CDR3 protein. The sample holds around 560,000 distinct CDR3 sequences; roughly 17% are singletons and the top ten take approximately 18%. The source material was blood. The receptors here all came from a woman aged 18-29 years with Graves' hyperthyroidism. Both conserved end residues are part of each CDR3. Fields, in order: clone size, CDR3 length, J gene, D gene, V gene, CDR3 DNA, CDR3 protein. A D gene is named only where the DNA matches it firmly. Not every row has a clone size; where given, it reads once, few, many or a size class.

clone size: few; CDR3 length: 14; J gene: TRBJ2-2; D gene: TRBD1; V gene: TRBV12-3/TRBV12-4; CDR3 DNA: TGTGCCAGCAGTGGGGACAGATACACCGGGGAGCTGTTTTTT; CDR3 protein: CASSGDRYTGELFF
clone size: NA; CDR3 length: 18; J gene: TRBJ1-2; D gene: NA; V gene: TRBV28; CDR3 DNA: TGTGCCAGCAGTTACAAAATAGGAGGGGGACGGGCCGACTATGGCTACACCTTC; CDR3 protein: CASSYKIGGGRADYGYTF
clone size: NA; CDR3 length: 16; J gene: TRBJ1-2; D gene: NA; V gene: TRBV15; CDR3 DNA: TGTGCCACCAGCAGAGGGGGGACTGGCTCCGTCTATGGCTACACCTTC; CDR3 protein: CATSRGGTGSVYGYTF
clone size: many; CDR3 length: 13; J gene: TRBJ1-5; D gene: NA; V gene: TRBV2; CDR3 DNA: TGTGCCAGCAGTGAAGCGCTTATTCAGCCCCAGCATTTT; CDR3 protein: CASSEALIQPQHF
clone size: NA; CDR3 length: 12; J gene: TRBJ2-7; D gene: NA; V gene: TRBV5-6; CDR3 DNA: TGTGCCAGCAGCAGTAGTGCCTACGAGCAGTACTTC; CDR3 protein: CASSSSAYEQYF
clone size: once; CDR3 length: 15; J gene: TRBJ1-6; D gene: TRBD1; V gene: TRBV2; CDR3 DNA: TGTGCCAGCAGGTCTTGGGACAGGGGCAATTCACCCCTCCACTTT; CDR3 protein: CASRSWDRGNSPLHF
clone size: many; CDR3 length: 13; J gene: TRBJ1-1; D gene: TRBD1; V gene: TRBV27; CDR3 DNA: TGTGCCAGCAGCAGGGGGCTGGGTCCTGAAGCTTTCTTT; CDR3 protein: CASSRGLGPEAFF
clone size: NA; CDR3 length: 14; J gene: TRBJ1-5; D gene: NA; V gene: TRBV20-1; CDR3 DNA: TGCAGTGCTAGGAGACGCGACAGCAATCAGCCCCAGCATTTT; CDR3 protein: CSARRRDSNQPQHF
clone size: NA; CDR3 length: 11; J gene: TRBJ2-1; D gene: NA; V gene: TRBV29-1; CDR3 DNA: TGCAGCGTTGACCACCGCAGGGGACCGTTCTTC; CDR3 protein: CSVDHRRGPFF
clone size: few; CDR3 length: 16; J gene: TRBJ2-2; D gene: TRBD1; V gene: TRBV19; CDR3 DNA: TGTGCCAGTAGTACCCACAGGGGTGGCCGAACCGGGGAGCTGTTTTTT; CDR3 protein: CASSTHRGGRTGELFF
clone size: many; CDR3 length: 15; J gene: TRBJ2-7; D gene: NA; V gene: TRBV6-1; CDR3 DNA: TGTGCCAGCAGTTCGCTGACGGTGAGCTCCTACGAGCAGTACTTC; CDR3 protein: CASSSLTVSSYEQYF
clone size: many; CDR3 length: 15; J gene: TRBJ1-5; D gene: NA; V gene: TRBV15; CDR3 DNA: TGTGCCACCAGCAGATCCCCGGGTTTGAGTCAGCCCCAGCATTTT; CDR3 protein: CATSRSPGLSQPQHF
clone size: few; CDR3 length: 15; J gene: TRBJ2-3; D gene: TRBD2; V gene: TRBV7-9; CDR3 DNA: TGTGCCAGCAGCTCCCCTCAACTAGCGCCAGATACGCAGTATTTT; CDR3 protein: CASSSPQLAPDTQYF
clone size: NA; CDR3 length: 13; J gene: TRBJ1-5; D gene: NA; V gene: TRBV2; CDR3 DNA: TGTGCCAGCAGTGAAGACTGGAATCAGCCCCAGCATTTT; CDR3 protein: CASSEDWNQPQHF
clone size: once; CDR3 length: 15; J gene: TRBJ2-7; D gene: TRBD2; V gene: TRBV3-1; CDR3 DNA: TGTTCCAGCAGCCAAGCTAGCGGGGCGGACTACGGGCAGTACTTC; CDR3 protein: CSSSQASGADYGQYF
clone size: many; CDR3 length: 17; J gene: TRBJ2-7; D gene: TRBD1; V gene: TRBV6-2/TRBV6-3; CDR3 DNA: TGTGCCAGCAGCCAGGGGACAGGGGGCGTCCGCAGCTACGAGCAGTACTTC; CDR3 protein: CASSQGTGGVRSYEQYF
clone size: few; CDR3 length: 15; J gene: TRBJ2-5; D gene: NA; V gene: TRBV3-1; CDR3 DNA: TGTGCCAGCAGCCCAAGCCAGGGCCACCAAGAGACCCAGTACTTC; CDR3 protein: CASSPSQGHQETQYF
clone size: few; CDR3 length: 13; J gene: TRBJ2-4; D gene: NA; V gene: TRBV5-4; CDR3 DNA: TGTGCCAGCAGCTTTGTGGAAAGCTCGGTTCAGTACTTC; CDR3 protein: CASSFVESSVQYF
clone size: many; CDR3 length: 17; J gene: TRBJ2-5; D gene: TRBD1; V gene: TRBV6-1; CDR3 DNA: TGTGCCAGCAGTGACCCCCGGGACAGGGGGTACCAAGAGACCCAGTACTTC; CDR3 protein: CASSDPRDRGYQETQYF
clone size: NA; CDR3 length: 14; J gene: TRBJ2-7; D gene: NA; V gene: TRBV18; CDR3 DNA: TGTGCCAGCTCACCACGGTCGGACAGCTACGAGCAGTACTTC; CDR3 protein: CASSPRSDSYEQYF
clone size: NA; CDR3 length: 17; J gene: TRBJ1-1; D gene: TRBD1; V gene: TRBV6-7; CDR3 DNA: TGTGCCTGCAGCCTACAGGGACAGGGGGCGGGCGACACTGAAGCTTTCTTT; CDR3 protein: CACSLQGQGAGDTEAFF
clone size: many; CDR3 length: 14; J gene: TRBJ2-7; D gene: NA; V gene: TRBV7-9; CDR3 DNA: TGTGCCAGCAGCTTGGGGTCGGAGAGATACGAGCAGTACTTC; CDR3 protein: CASSLGSERYEQYF
clone size: NA; CDR3 length: 18; J gene: TRBJ2-1; D gene: TRBD2; V gene: TRBV7-9; CDR3 DNA: TGTGCCAGCAGCCCGCCTAGGGGTAGCGGGAGACTGTGGCATGAGCAGTTCTTC; CDR3 protein: CASSPPRGSGRLWHEQFF
clone size: NA; CDR3 length: 17; J gene: TRBJ2-4; D gene: NA; V gene: TRBV5-8; CDR3 DNA: TGTGCCAGCAGCCGGCCGTTCTGGGGGGCGGCCAAAAACATTCAGTACTTC; CDR3 protein: CASSRPFWGAAKNIQYF
clone size: NA; CDR3 length: 15; J gene: TRBJ2-5; D gene: NA; V gene: TRBV12-5; CDR3 DNA: TGTGCTAGTGGTTTAGGCCAGACGCTCCAAGAGACCCAGTACTTC; CDR3 protein: CASGLGQTLQETQYF
clone size: many; CDR3 length: 14; J gene: TRBJ2-7; D gene: TRBD2; V gene: TRBV7-2; CDR3 DNA: TGTGCCAGCAGCTTAGAACTAGCGACCTACGAGCAGTACTTC; CDR3 protein: CASSLELATYEQYF
clone size: NA; CDR3 length: 12; J gene: TRBJ1-2; D gene: NA; V gene: TRBV29-1; CDR3 DNA: TGCAGCGCCGACGGGCAGGGTGGCGGCTACACCTTC; CDR3 protein: CSADGQGGGYTF